The rows below give T cell receptor beta chains drawn from one sample of a study of CD8 T cells in ankylosing spondylitis. TCRdb re-analysed the 5' RACE reads in MiXCR, keeping a single row per CDR3 protein. The profile shows about 800,000 distinct CDR3 sequences, roughly 10% of them singletons. The sequenced material came from blood, either unsorted or a sorted T cell fraction (not recorded which). Receptors originate from a male donor with ankylosing spondylitis. The CDR3 runs from the conserved cysteine through the conserved F or W. D genes are given only for firm matches. Clone size is not always given. Where it is, it says once, few, many or a class for expanded clones.

TRBJ2-7 TRBV20-1 - many CSATGRLGYEQYF TGCAGTGCTACAGGGCGCCTTGGGTACGAGCAGTACTTC
TRBJ1-2 TRBV5-1 - few CASSLIPDGNYGYTF TGCGCCAGCAGCTTGATACCCGACGGTAACTATGGCTACACCTTC
TRBJ1-1 TRBV20-1 - - CSARAVGTERAFF TGCAGTGCTAGAGCGGTAGGAACCGAGAGAGCTTTCTTT
TRBJ2-1 TRBV7-2 TRBD2 - CASSRLAGGPRNEQFF TGTGCCAGCAGCCGACTAGCGGGGGGGCCCCGTAATGAGCAGTTCTTC
TRBJ2-3 TRBV20-1 TRBD2 few CSASLRRGGYTDTQYF TGCAGTGCTAGCCTGAGGCGGGGGGGGTACACAGATACGCAGTATTTT
TRBJ1-5 TRBV5-1 - - CASSPQGLDQPQHF TGCGCCAGCAGCCCTCAGGGCCTTGACCAGCCCCAGCATTTT
TRBJ2-3 TRBV20-1 TRBD2 - CSAASSGGTDTQYF TGCAGTGCTGCCTCTAGCGGGGGCACAGATACGCAGTATTTT
TRBJ2-3 TRBV7-2 - - CASSLAGGPGDTQYF TGTGCCAGCAGCTTAGCGGGGGGCCCTGGGGATACGCAGTATTTT
TRBJ2-4 TRBV10-3 TRBD2 - CANKAGVGNIQYF TGTGCCAACAAAGCGGGAGTTGGAAACATTCAGTACTTC
TRBJ2-7 TRBV29-1 TRBD2 - CSVGGAGVKSYEQYF TGCAGCGTGGGGGGAGCGGGAGTAAAGAGCTACGAGCAGTACTTC
TRBJ2-3 TRBV5-4 - few CASSKNRGDDTQYF TGTGCCAGCAGCAAGAACCGGGGTGACGATACGCAGTATTTT
TRBJ2-4 TRBV4-2 TRBD1 few CASSRGQARPLAKNIQYF TGTGCCAGCAGCCGGGGACAGGCGAGGCCTCTAGCCAAAAACATTCAGTACTTC
TRBJ2-3 TRBV7-3 TRBD2 - CASSFAGGPLDTQYF TGTGCCAGCAGCTTCGCGGGGGGACCCCTAGATACGCAGTATTTT
TRBJ1-6 TRBV7-2 - few CASSPAGPNSPLHF TGTGCCAGCAGCCCAGCAGGACCTAATTCACCCCTCCACTTT
TRBJ1-2 TRBV18 TRBD1 few CASSSLDRDAGYTF TGTGCCAGCTCCAGCCTGGACAGGGATGCTGGCTACACCTTC
TRBJ1-4 TRBV15 - - CATSRTPGLYEKLFF TGTGCCACCAGCAGAACCCCAGGACTTTATGAAAAACTGTTTTTT
TRBJ2-1 TRBV5-5 TRBD2 few CASSFAGGPYNEQFF TGTGCCAGCAGCTTTGCGGGAGGGCCCTACAATGAGCAGTTCTTC